This T cell receptor (beta chain) emerged from a study of cytomegalovirus exposure and HLA in healthy donors. CDR3 length: 17 residues. Trimming took 0 bases from V and 4 from J, leaving 17 bases between them. CDR1 LNHNV and CDR2 YYDKDF come from the germline V gene (reference sequence). Every donor was a healthy person donating bone marrow. Primers for the PCR totalled 60 Vbeta and 13 Jbeta. Clones were read by immunoSEQ multiplex PCR, and TCRdb kept only the in-frame ones, dropping some. The table includes 160,000 or so clones, roughly 80% detected once. V is TRBV15 and J is TRBJ2-3; a weak D match, TRBD2 (6 bases). Sequencing was performed on PBMCs. This receptor was taken from a man aged 18 to 29 in good health and CMV-seropositive. CDR3 loop: CATSRDSEAGEADTQYF. The CDR3 region has the DNA TGTGCCACCAGCAGAGATAGCGAGGCCGGGGAGGCAGATACGCAGTATTTT.